The sample holds a few counts of the clone carrying this T cell receptor beta chain. This specimen comes from a study of T cell repertoires in cytomegalovirus infection. The wider study: From public TCR beta signatures came an indication of both CMV infection and matching HLA type.

Using its own MiXCR run on the reads, TCRdb lists one record per CDR3 protein. The repertoire holds a few hundred thousand distinct CDR3 sequences, with roughly 22% as singletons. This CDR3 is built from 14 residues. The germline V gene encodes CDR1 GTSNPN and CDR2 SVGIG (reference sequence). V lost 4 bases to trimming and J lost 7 bases; unmatched junction nucleotides: 10. This TCR derives from a human donor in good health (CMV status not recorded). Some clones in this sample may be carry-over from other donors' samples. The chain has TRBV30 and TRBJ2-1; 7 positions agree with TRBD1. Sample: CD8+ T cells from PBMCs. The CDR3 protein is CAWKTMTGLNEQFF. The CDR3, as DNA: TGTGCCTGGAAAACGATGACAGGGTTGAATGAGCAGTTCTTC.